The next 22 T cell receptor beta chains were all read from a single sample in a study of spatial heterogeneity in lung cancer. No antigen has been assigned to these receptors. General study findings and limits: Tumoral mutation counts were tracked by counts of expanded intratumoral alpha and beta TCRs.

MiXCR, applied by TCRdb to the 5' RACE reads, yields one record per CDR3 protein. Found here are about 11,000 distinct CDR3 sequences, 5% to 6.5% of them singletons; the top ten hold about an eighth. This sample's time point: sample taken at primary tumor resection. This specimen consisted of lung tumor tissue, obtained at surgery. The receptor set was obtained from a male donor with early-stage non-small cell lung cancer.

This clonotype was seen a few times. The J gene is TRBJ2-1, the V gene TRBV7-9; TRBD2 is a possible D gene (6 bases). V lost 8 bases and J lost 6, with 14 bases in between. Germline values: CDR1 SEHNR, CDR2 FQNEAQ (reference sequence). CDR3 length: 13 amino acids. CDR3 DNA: TGTGCCAGCCTCGGGAGAAGGGGCAATGAGCAGTTCTTC. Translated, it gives CASLGRRGNEQFF.

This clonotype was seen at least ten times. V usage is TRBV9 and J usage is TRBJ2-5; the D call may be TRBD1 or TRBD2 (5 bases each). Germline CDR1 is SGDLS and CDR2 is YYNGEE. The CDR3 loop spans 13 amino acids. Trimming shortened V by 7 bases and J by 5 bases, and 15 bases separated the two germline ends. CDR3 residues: CASSRGLLETQYF. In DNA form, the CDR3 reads TGTGCCAGCTCCCGGGGCTTACTGGAGACCCAGTACTTC.

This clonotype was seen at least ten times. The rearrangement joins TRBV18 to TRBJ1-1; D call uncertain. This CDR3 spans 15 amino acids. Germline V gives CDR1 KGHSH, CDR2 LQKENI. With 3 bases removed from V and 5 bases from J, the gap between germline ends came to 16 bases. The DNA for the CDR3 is TGTGCCAGCTCACCCCTCGGGGAGGGATGGACTGAAGCTTTCTTT. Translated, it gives CASSPLGEGWTEAFF.

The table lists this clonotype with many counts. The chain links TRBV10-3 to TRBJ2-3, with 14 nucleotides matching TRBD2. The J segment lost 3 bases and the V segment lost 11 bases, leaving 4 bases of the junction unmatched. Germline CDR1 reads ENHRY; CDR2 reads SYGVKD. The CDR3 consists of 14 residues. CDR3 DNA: TGTGCCTCGCGACTAGCGGGAGGGACAGATACGCAGTATTTT. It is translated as CASRLAGGTDTQYF.

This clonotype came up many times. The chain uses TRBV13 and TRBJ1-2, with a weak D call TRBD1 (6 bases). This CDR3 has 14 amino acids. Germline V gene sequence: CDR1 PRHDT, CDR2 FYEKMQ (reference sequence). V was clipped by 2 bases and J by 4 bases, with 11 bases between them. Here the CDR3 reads CASSLRGAGYGYTF. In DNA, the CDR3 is TGTGCCAGCAGCTTAAGGGGGGCTGGCTATGGCTACACCTTC.

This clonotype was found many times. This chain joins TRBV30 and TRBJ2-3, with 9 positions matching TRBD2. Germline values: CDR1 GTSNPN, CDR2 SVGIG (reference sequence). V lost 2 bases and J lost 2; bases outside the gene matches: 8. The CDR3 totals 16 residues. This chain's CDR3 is CAWSPLLAGVTDTQYF. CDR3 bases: TGTGCCTGGAGTCCTTTACTAGCGGGCGTCACAGATACGCAGTATTTT. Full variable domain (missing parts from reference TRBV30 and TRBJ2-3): SQTIHQWPATLVQPVGSPLSLECTVEGTSNPNLYWYRQAAGRGLQLLFYSVGIGQISSEVPQNLSASRPQDRQFILSSKKLLLSDSGFYLCAWSPLLAGVTDTQYFGPGTRLTVL.

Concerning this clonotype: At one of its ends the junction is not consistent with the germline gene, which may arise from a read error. The CDR3 DNA sequence: TGTACCAGCTCACCGGGGTACGAGCAGTACTTC. It specifies CTSSPGYEQYF. V and J are TRBV18 and TRBJ2-7; tentatively, D is TRBD2 (5 bases). The CDR3 runs to 11 residues. Per the germline V gene, CDR1 is KGHSH and CDR2 is LQKENI.

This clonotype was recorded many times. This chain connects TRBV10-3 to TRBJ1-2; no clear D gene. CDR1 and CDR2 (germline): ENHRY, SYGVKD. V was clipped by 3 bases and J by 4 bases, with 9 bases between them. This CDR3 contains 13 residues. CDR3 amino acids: CAISDGPIYGYTF. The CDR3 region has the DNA TGTGCCATCAGTGATGGACCTATCTATGGCTACACCTTC.

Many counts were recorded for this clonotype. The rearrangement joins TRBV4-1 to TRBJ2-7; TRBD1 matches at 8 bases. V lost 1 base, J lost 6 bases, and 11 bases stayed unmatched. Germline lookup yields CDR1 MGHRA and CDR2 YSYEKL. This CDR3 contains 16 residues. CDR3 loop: CASSQGKTGARLEQYF. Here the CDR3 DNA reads TGCGCCAGCAGCCAAGGGAAGACAGGGGCGAGACTCGAGCAGTACTTC.

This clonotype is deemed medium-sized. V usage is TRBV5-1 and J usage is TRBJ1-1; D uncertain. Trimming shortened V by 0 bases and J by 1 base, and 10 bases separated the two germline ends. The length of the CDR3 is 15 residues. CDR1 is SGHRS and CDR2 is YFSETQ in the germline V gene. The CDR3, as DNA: TGCGCCAGCAGCTTGGAGCCCAGATCGAACACTGAAGCTTTCTTT. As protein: CASSLEPRSNTEAFF.

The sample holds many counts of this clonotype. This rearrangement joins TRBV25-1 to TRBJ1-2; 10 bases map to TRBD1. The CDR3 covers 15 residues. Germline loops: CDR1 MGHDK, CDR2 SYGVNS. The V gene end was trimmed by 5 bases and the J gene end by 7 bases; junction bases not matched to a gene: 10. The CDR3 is CASSPPGTGVGGYTF. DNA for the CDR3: TGTGCCAGCAGTCCACCCGGGACAGGGGTGGGTGGCTACACCTTC.

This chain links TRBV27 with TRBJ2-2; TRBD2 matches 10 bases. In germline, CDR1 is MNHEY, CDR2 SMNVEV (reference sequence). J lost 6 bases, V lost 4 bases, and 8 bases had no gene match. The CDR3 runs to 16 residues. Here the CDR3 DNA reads TGTGCCAGCAGTTCCTCCCGGCTAGCGGGAGCCGGGGAGCTGTTTTTT. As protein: CASSSSRLAGAGELFF.

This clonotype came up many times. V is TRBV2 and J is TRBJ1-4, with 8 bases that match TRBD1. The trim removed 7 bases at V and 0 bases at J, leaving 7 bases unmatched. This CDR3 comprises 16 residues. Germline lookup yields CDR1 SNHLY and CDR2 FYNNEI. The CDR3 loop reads CASTSTGAATNEKLFF. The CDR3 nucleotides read TGTGCCAGCACCTCGACAGGGGCCGCAACTAATGAAAAACTGTTTTTT.

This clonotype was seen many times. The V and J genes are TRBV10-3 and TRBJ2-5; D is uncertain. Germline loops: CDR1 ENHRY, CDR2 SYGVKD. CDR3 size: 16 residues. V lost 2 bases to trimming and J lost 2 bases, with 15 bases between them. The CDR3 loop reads CAISEKADHGQETQYF. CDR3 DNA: TGTGCCATCAGTGAGAAGGCCGATCACGGGCAAGAGACCCAGTACTTC.

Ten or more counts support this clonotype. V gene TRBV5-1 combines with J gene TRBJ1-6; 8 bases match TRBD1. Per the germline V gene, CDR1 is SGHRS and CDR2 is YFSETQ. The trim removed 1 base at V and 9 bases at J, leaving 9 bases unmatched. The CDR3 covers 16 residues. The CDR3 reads CASSLLPGGISSPLHF. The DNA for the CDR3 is TGCGCCAGCAGCTTGCTACCAGGGGGCATTAGTTCACCCCTCCACTTT.

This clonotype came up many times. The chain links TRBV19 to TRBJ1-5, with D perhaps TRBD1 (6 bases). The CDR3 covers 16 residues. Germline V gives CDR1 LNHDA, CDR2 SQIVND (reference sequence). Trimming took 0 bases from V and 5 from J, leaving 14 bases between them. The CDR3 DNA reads TGTGCCAGTAGTATAGATCCTGGGGGCGGGGATCAGCCCCAGCATTTT. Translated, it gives CASSIDPGGGDQPQHF.

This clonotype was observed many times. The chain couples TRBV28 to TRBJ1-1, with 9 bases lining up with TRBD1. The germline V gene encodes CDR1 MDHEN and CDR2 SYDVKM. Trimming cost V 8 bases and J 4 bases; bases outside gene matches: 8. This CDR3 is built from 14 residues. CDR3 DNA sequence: TGTGCCAGCCATGGGACAGGGAGGGGCACTGAAGCTTTCTTT. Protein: CASHGTGRGTEAFF.

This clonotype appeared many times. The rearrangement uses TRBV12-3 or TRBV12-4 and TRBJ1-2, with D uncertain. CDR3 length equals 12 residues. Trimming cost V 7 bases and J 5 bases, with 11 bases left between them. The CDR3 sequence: CASTPDLYGYTF. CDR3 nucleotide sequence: TGTGCCAGCACCCCCGATTTATATGGCTACACCTTC.

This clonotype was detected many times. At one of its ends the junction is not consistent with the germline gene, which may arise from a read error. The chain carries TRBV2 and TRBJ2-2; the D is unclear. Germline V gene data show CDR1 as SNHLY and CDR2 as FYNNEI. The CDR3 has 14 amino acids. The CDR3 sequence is CASNEVGNTGELFF. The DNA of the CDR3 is TGTGCCAGCAATGAAGTCGGTAACACCGGGGAGCTGTTTTTT.

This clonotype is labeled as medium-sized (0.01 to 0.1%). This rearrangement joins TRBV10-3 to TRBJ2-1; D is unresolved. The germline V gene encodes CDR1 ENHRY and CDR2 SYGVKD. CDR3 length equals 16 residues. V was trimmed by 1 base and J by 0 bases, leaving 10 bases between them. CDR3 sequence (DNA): TGTGCCATCAGTGAGTGGCAGCCGAGCTCCTACAATGAGCAGTTCTTC. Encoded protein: CAISEWQPSSYNEQFF.

In DNA, the CDR3 is TGTGCCAGCAGGCTAGCGGGAGAAACAGATACGCAGTATTTT. Protein sequence: CASRLAGETDTQYF. The V call is TRBV27, the J call TRBJ2-3, with 10 bases fitting TRBD2. V shed 6 bases, J shed 3 bases, and the junction held 3 bases outside the gene matches. The CDR3 covers 14 residues. Germline V lookup: CDR1 MNHEY, CDR2 SMNVEV (reference sequence).

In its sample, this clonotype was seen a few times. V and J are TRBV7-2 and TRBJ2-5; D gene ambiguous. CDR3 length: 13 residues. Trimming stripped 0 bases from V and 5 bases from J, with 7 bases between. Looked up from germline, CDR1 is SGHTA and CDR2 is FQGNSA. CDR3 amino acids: CASSLAQLETQYF. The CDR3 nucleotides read TGTGCCAGCAGCTTAGCCCAACTGGAGACCCAGTACTTC.